The 26 T cell receptor beta chains listed next were all sequenced from one sample in a study of metastatic and nonmetastatic thyroid tumors. Thyroid surgery had not been preceded by any treatment in any patient. TCRdb recomputed clones from the PCR reads via MiXCR. The profile covers over 15,000 clones, with around a quarter appearing a single time and about 16% taken by the ten largest. Sequences were obtained from tumor tissue. Receptors were obtained from a female donor with papillary thyroid cancer or a benign thyroid nodule (not recorded which). Some clones in this sample may be carry-over from other donors' samples.

This clone was counted a single time. A junction end diverges from the germline sequence, so it may reflect a read error. The V call is TRBV5-1, the J call TRBJ2-7; TRBD2 is a possible D gene (7 bases). Germline CDR1 and CDR2: SGHRS and YFSETQ. This CDR3 comprises 15 residues. CDR3 DNA sequence: TGCGCCAACAGCTCGGAGGGGGGGGCCCTCTACGAGCAGTACTTC. Encoded protein: CANSSEGGALYEQYF. Using reference TRBV5-1 and TRBJ2-7 for the parts outside the CDR3, the full variable domain is KAGVTQTPRYLIKTRGQQVTLSCSPISGHRSVSWYQQTPGQGLQFLFEYFSETQRNKGNFPGRFSGRQFSNSRSEMNVSTLELGDSALYLCANSSEGGALYEQYFGPGTRLTVT.

This clone was seen at least ten times. The chain uses TRBV5-4 and TRBJ2-2; D might be TRBD1 or TRBD2, each matching 7 bases. The CDR3 is 14 residues long. Germline V CDR1 and CDR2: SGHNT, YYREEE (reference sequence). Trimming cost V 7 bases and J 6 bases, with 16 bases left between them. CDR3 sequence: CASRQGGAPGELFF. CDR3 nucleotides: TGTGCCAGCCGACAGGGAGGGGCCCCCGGGGAGCTGTTTTTT.

This clone was seen many times. J is TRBJ1-1 and V is TRBV5-6; a weak D match, TRBD1 (5 bases). The CDR3 runs 13 residues. The germline gives CDR1 SGHDT, CDR2 YYEEEE. V gave up 6 bases and J gave up 3 bases, with 12 bases separating them. CDR3 loop: CASNWGVDTEAFF. The CDR3 DNA follows: TGTGCCAGCAATTGGGGGGTGGACACTGAAGCTTTCTTT.

The chain uses TRBV20-1 and TRBJ2-2; the match to TRBD1 covers 8 bases. The V and J ends lost 1 base and 7 bases, in that order; junction bases with no gene match: 5. The CDR3 contains 14 residues. The germline V gene has CDR1 DFQATT and CDR2 SNEGSKA (reference sequence). The CDR3 bases are TGCAGTGCTAGAGCACAGACAGGGGTCGGGGAGCTGTTTTTT. It specifies CSARAQTGVGELFF.

V gene TRBV4-2 combines with J gene TRBJ1-4, with a tentative D call TRBD1 (6 bases). This CDR3 is 16 amino acids long. The V end lost 1 base, the J end lost 5 bases, and 14 bases lay between the germline ends. CDR1 is LGHNA, CDR2 YNFKEQ, per germline. CDR3 sequence: CASSQGVGQINEKLFF. The CDR3 DNA sequence: TGTGCCAGCAGCCAAGGTGTAGGACAGATAAATGAAAAACTGTTTTTT.

By sample fraction, this clone is medium-sized. The chain has TRBV19 and TRBJ1-1; 9 nucleotides match TRBD1. The CDR3 contains 15 residues. The junction had 9 bases not matched to a gene; V was cut back by 6 bases and J by 4 bases. Germline CDR1 is LNHDA and CDR2 is SQIVND (reference sequence). CDR3 sequence: CASSGTGRGSTEAFF. CDR3 bases: TGTGCCAGTAGCGGGACAGGGAGGGGGAGCACTGAAGCTTTCTTT.

This clone appeared a few times. V and J are TRBV27 and TRBJ2-6; D unresolved. Trimming took 6 bases from V and 2 from J, leaving 5 bases between them. Germline V CDR1 and CDR2: MNHEY, SMNVEV (reference sequence). The CDR3 runs to 13 residues. The CDR3 region has the DNA TGTGCCAGCAGGGTACCTGGGGCCAACGTCCTGACTTTC. This codes for CASRVPGANVLTF.

The chain links TRBV6-2 or TRBV6-3 to TRBJ2-7, with D perhaps matching TRBD1 (6 bases). Deletions cut 6 bases from V and 6 bases from J, with 21 bases between. This CDR3 region has 15 residues. Germline CDR1 is MNHEY and CDR2 is SVGEGT. In DNA, the CDR3 is TGTGCCAGCAGCCAGGGGTGGGGGCCTGAAAGCGAGCAGTACTTC. Translating gives CASSQGWGPESEQYF.

The rearrangement joins TRBV7-2 to TRBJ1-1; 7 bases align to TRBD1. The germline V gene has CDR1 SGHTA and CDR2 FQGNSA. The length of the CDR3 is 14 residues. Trimming at V came to 5 bases and at J to 0 bases, leaving 3 bases not matched to a gene. CDR3 amino acids: CASSRDSLNTEAFF. The CDR3 DNA reads TGTGCCAGCAGCCGGGACAGCCTGAACACTGAAGCTTTCTTT. The variable domain in full, with the rest retrieved from reference TRBV7-2 and TRBJ1-1, is GAGVSQSPSNKVTEKGKDVELRCDPISGHTALYWYRQSLGQGLEFLIYFQGNSAPDKSGLPSDRFSAERTGGSVSTLTIQRTQQEDSAVYLCASSRDSLNTEAFFGQGTRLTVV.

The J gene is TRBJ1-5, the V gene TRBV2, with a weak D call TRBD1 (5 bases). Germline lookup yields CDR1 SNHLY and CDR2 FYNNEI. V was clipped by 6 bases and J by 5 bases, with 11 bases between them. This CDR3 has 13 residues. The CDR3 spells CASRLWGDQPQHF. The CDR3 nucleotides are TGTGCCAGCAGACTTTGGGGGGATCAGCCCCAGCATTTT. The variable domain in full, with the rest retrieved from reference TRBV2 and TRBJ1-5, is EPEVTQTPSHQVTQMGQEVILRCVPISNHLYFYWYRQILGQKVEFLVSFYNNEISEKSEIFDDQFSVERPDGSNFTLKIRSTKLEDSAMYFCASRLWGDQPQHFGDGTRLSIL.

About this clone: The junction differs from germline at one of its ends, possibly a read error. The V and J genes are TRBV6-1 and TRBJ2-1; 14 nucleotides align to TRBD2. Germline V gene sequence: CDR1 MNHNS, CDR2 SASEGT. CDR3 length: 12 amino acids. The CDR3 reads CASRGTSGSSFF. The DNA of the CDR3 is TGCGCCAGCAGAGGGACTAGCGGGAGTTCGTTCTTC.

There are many counts of this clone. For the CDR3, the DNA is TGCAGTGCTAGGGAAATCCAGGGGTTTGCCTATAATTCACCCCTCCACTTT. Amino acids: CSAREIQGFAYNSPLHF. The gene calls are TRBV20-1 and TRBJ1-6; TRBD1 might be the D (6 bases). Germline V CDR1 and CDR2: DFQATT, SNEGSKA (reference sequence). This CDR3 region has 17 residues. Trimming removed 3 bases at V and 2 bases at J, with 17 bases between.

A word on this clone: A junction boundary mismatches the germline segment, possibly from a read error. J is TRBJ2-3 and V is TRBV6-2 or TRBV6-3; 10 bases map to TRBD1. The CDR3 consists of 15 residues. CDR1 and CDR2 from the germline V gene are MNHEY and SVGEGT. CDR3: CASAHRDRGADTQYF. As DNA, the CDR3 is TGTGCCAGCGCCCACCGGGACAGGGGAGCAGATACTCAGTATTTT.

The sample holds many counts of this clone. V is TRBV2 and J is TRBJ2-7; 7 positions agree with TRBD1. J was trimmed by 5 bases and V by 4 bases; bases with no gene match: 8. Germline V gene data show CDR1 as SNHLY and CDR2 as FYNNEI. The CDR3 has 14 residues. CDR3 bases: TGTGCCAGCAGTGTTTCAACAGGGGTTGACGAGCAGTACTTC. The encoded protein is CASSVSTGVDEQYF.

CDR3 sequence reads: CASSGTSGSYEQYF. In DNA, the CDR3 is TGCGCCAGCAGCGGAACTAGCGGGAGTTACGAGCAGTACTTC. This rearrangement joins TRBV5-1 to TRBJ2-7, with TRBD2 matching 11 bases. CDR1 is SGHRS, CDR2 YFSETQ, per germline. The CDR3 is 14 amino acids. After removal of 4 bases from V and 4 bases from J, the junction contained 4 bases not matched to a gene.

CDR3: CSASNKGGDYGYTF. For the CDR3, the DNA is TGCAGTGCGAGTAACAAAGGGGGGGACTATGGCTACACCTTC. The rearrangement links TRBV20-1 to TRBJ1-2, with a weak D call TRBD1 (6 bases). The CDR3 has 14 amino acids. Trimming pared 6 bases from V and 3 bases from J, leaving 17 bases between. Germline V CDR1 and CDR2: DFQATT, SNEGSKA (reference sequence).

This clone was seen more than once but under ten times. This sequence joins TRBV19 and TRBJ2-3; 10 nucleotides line up with TRBD1. The junction had 9 bases not matched to a gene; V was cut back by 11 bases and J by 4 bases. Germline-derived CDR1 and CDR2 are LNHDA and SQIVND (reference sequence). The CDR3 consists of 14 residues. Written as DNA, the CDR3 is TGTGCCTCCTCCCGGGACAGGGGCGCAGATACGCAGTATTTT. The encoded protein is CASSRDRGADTQYF. The whole variable domain, filled in from reference TRBV19 and TRBJ2-3, reads DGGITQSPKYLFRKEGQNVTLSCEQNLNHDAMYWYRQDPGQGLRLIYYSQIVNDFQKGDIAEGYSVSREKKESFPLTVTSAQKNPTAFYLCASSRDRGADTQYFGPGTRLTVL.

The chain combines TRBV5-1 with TRBJ1-1; TRBD1 might be the D (6 bases). Trimming stripped 5 bases from V and 2 bases from J, with 10 bases between. CDR3 length: 13 residues. From germline, CDR1 is SGHRS and CDR2 YFSETQ. This CDR3 reads CASRQGYNTEAFF. As DNA, the CDR3 is TGCGCCAGCAGGCAGGGGTATAACACTGAAGCTTTCTTT.

This chain joins TRBV15 and TRBJ2-7; D is perhaps TRBD2 (8 bases). The V gene lost 2 bases and the J gene lost 0 bases, with 14 bases spanning the gap. Germline V CDR1 and CDR2: LNHNV, YYDKDF (reference sequence). The CDR3 consists of 16 residues. CDR3 DNA sequence: TGTGCCACCAGCAGACTTAGCGGGGACAGCTCCTACGAGCAGTACTTC. Its protein product is CATSRLSGDSSYEQYF.

On this clone: Sequence at one end of the junction differs from germline and may be a read error. CDR3 protein: CASSLGTGDTESFF. In DNA form, the CDR3 reads TGTGCCAGCAGCTTAGGGACAGGGGACACTGAATCTTTCTTT. This sequence joins TRBV7-3 and TRBJ1-1, with TRBD1 matching over 10 bases. The germline V gene has CDR1 SGHTA and CDR2 FQGTGA. This CDR3 is 14 amino acids long. The entire variable domain, with the rest obtained from reference TRBV7-3 and TRBJ1-1, is as follows: GAGVSQTPSNKVTEKGKYVELRCDPISGHTALYWYRQSLGQGPEFLIYFQGTGAADDSGLPNDRFFAVRPEGSVSTLKIQRTERGDSAVYLCASSLGTGDTESFFGQGTRLTVV.

A few counts support this clone. The V gene is TRBV20-1, the J gene TRBJ2-7, with 8 bases matching TRBD2. With 5 bases clipped from V and 0 bases from J, the junction kept 6 bases outside the gene matches. CDR1 is DFQATT, CDR2 SNEGSKA, per germline (reference sequence). The CDR3 spans 14 residues. The CDR3 sequence is CSASPGGSSYEQYF. The CDR3 DNA reads as TGCAGTGCTTCCCCGGGGGGGTCCTCCTACGAGCAGTACTTC.

This clone is deemed large (0.1 to 1%). The chain uses TRBV20-1 and TRBJ1-5; D is undetermined. The germline V gene encodes CDR1 DFQATT and CDR2 SNEGSKA (reference sequence). This CDR3 is 16 amino acids long. Trimming removed 5 bases at V and 0 bases at J, with 17 bases between. The CDR3 here is CSASIPEIYSNQPQHF. CDR3 coding DNA: TGCAGTGCTTCAATACCAGAGATTTATAGCAATCAGCCCCAGCATTTT.

At least ten counts were recorded for this clone. The chain combines TRBV12-3 or TRBV12-4 with TRBJ2-3, with unresolved D. Trimming stripped 3 bases from V and 3 bases from J, with 7 bases between. This CDR3 spans 13 amino acids. In DNA form, the CDR3 reads TGTGCCAGCAGTTTGATTTCGACAGATACGCAGTATTTT. Protein: CASSLISTDTQYF.

This chain connects TRBV6-1 to TRBJ1-1; D not resolved. Germline V gene data show CDR1 as MNHNS and CDR2 as SASEGT. Trimming left V 1 base short and J 1 base short, with 10 bases between. This CDR3 comprises 15 residues. The CDR3 nucleotides are TGTGCCAGCAGTGAAGGGGAACGGTGGAACACTGAAGCTTTCTTT. It yields the protein CASSEGERWNTEAFF.

This clone was detected only a few times. The chain uses TRBV6-2 or TRBV6-3 and TRBJ2-2; 9 nucleotides agree with TRBD1. The germline V gene encodes CDR1 MNHEY and CDR2 SVGEGT. The CDR3 runs to 15 residues. Trimming removed 7 bases from V and 1 base from J; junction bases left unmatched: 4. The CDR3 nucleotides read TGTGCCAGCACCGGACAGGGGAGGAACACCGGGGAGCTGTTTTTT. It yields the protein CASTGQGRNTGELFF.

The sample holds many counts of this clone. The genes are TRBV11-2 and TRBJ2-7, with a tentative D call TRBD2 (7 bases). The germline gives CDR1 SGHAT, CDR2 FQNNGV. This CDR3 region has 16 residues. Trimming removed 0 bases from V and 2 bases from J, with 14 bases in between. The DNA of the CDR3 is TGTGCCAGCAGCTTAGAGGGGGGGGCCTACGCCTACGAGCAGTACTTC. Its translation is CASSLEGGAYAYEQYF. Full variable domain (outside the CDR3, taken from reference TRBV11-2 and TRBJ2-7): EAGVAQSPRYKIIEKRQSVAFWCNPISGHATLYWYQQILGQGPKLLIQFQNNGVVDDSQLPKDRFSAERLKGVDSTLKIQPAKLEDSAVYLCASSLEGGAYAYEQYFGPGTRLTVT.